This T cell receptor beta chain was sequenced for a study of control samples from healthy donors and cancer patients. This table comes from immunoSEQ multiplex PCR, and its TCRdb copy is limited to in-frame clones, with some not included. This sample carries more than 75,000 clones, around three quarters of them seen once, and the ten largest clones take approximately 10%. V gave up 5 bases and J gave up 1 base; unmatched junction bases: 8. Germline values: CDR1 MNHEY, CDR2 SMNVEV (reference sequence). This CDR3 has 18 residues. V and J are TRBV27 and TRBJ2-1, with 13 bases identical to TRBD2. Sequencing input: blood. The clonotype originates from a woman aged 30 to 39 in good health. The CDR3 bases are TGTGCCAGCAGTGAAACTAGCGGGGGGGCCTCGTCCTACAATGAGCAGTTCTTC. Amino acids: CASSETSGGASSYNEQFF.